Presented here are 25 T cell receptor beta chains from one specimen sequenced in a study of control samples from healthy donors and cancer patients. Only in-frame clones appear in the TCRdb table, and some are missing; sequencing was by immunoSEQ multiplex PCR. The table shows under 80,000 clones, with roughly 93% occurring only once. The specimen sequenced was blood. Every receptor here comes from a young woman in good health.

The chain is built from TRBV6-5 and TRBJ2-7; D uncertain. Trimming stripped 0 bases from V and 3 bases from J, with 6 bases between. Germline CDR1 is MNHEY and CDR2 is SVGAGI. This CDR3 contains 13 residues. CDR3 sequence reads: CASSYSNSYEQYF. Here the CDR3 DNA reads TGTGCCAGCAGTTACTCGAATAGCTACGAGCAGTACTTC.

The chain recombines TRBV7-2 with TRBJ1-1, with no clear D. The CDR3 sequence is 15 residues long. V lost 3 bases and J lost 11, with 22 bases in between. Germline V gene sequence: CDR1 SGHTA, CDR2 FQGNSA. CDR3 DNA sequence: TGTGCCAGCAGCTTGATGGTTGATTTGGGGTTCCGTGCTTTCTTT. The encoded protein is CASSLMVDLGFRAFF.

V is TRBV30 and J is TRBJ1-3; possibly TRBD1 for D (5 bases). V dropped 3 bases and J dropped 2 bases, with 17 bases sitting between them. The CDR3 contains 16 residues. Germline V gene lookup returns CDR1 GTSNPN and CDR2 SVGIG (reference sequence). The CDR3 reads CAWSYWRDVAGNTIYF. CDR3 DNA: TGTGCCTGGAGCTATTGGAGGGACGTAGCTGGAAACACCATATATTTT. Drawing the rest from reference TRBV30 and TRBJ1-3, the complete variable domain is SQTIHQWPATLVQPVGSPLSLECTVEGTSNPNLYWYRQAAGRGLQLLFYSVGIGQISSEVPQNLSASRPQDRQFILSSKKLLLSDSGFYLCAWSYWRDVAGNTIYFGEGSWLTVV.

The V and J genes are TRBV5-6 and TRBJ2-7; 7 bases line up with TRBD1. Germline V gene sequence: CDR1 SGHDT, CDR2 YYEEEE. The CDR3 runs 13 residues. V lost 2 bases to trimming and J lost 5 bases; unmatched junction nucleotides: 4. The DNA of the CDR3 is TGTGCCAGCAGCTTTCAGGGGGTTGACGAGCAGTACTTC. Encoded protein: CASSFQGVDEQYF. The full variable domain, its missing parts supplied by reference TRBV5-6 and TRBJ2-7, is DAGVTQSPTHLIKTRGQQVTLRCSPKSGHDTVSWYQQALGQGPQFIFQYYEEEERQRGNFPDRFSGHQFPNYSSELNVNALLLGDSALYLCASSFQGVDEQYFGPGTRLTVT.

The V call is TRBV6-5, the J call TRBJ1-1; D unclear. The CDR3 sequence is 14 residues long. Between the trimmed V and J ends, which lost 4 bases and 0 bases, there was a span of 9 bases. CDR1 and CDR2 (germline): MNHEY, SVGAGI. For the CDR3, the DNA is TGTGCCAGCAGTTGGTCCTTCGTGAACACTGAAGCTTTCTTT. This gives the protein CASSWSFVNTEAFF.

This rearrangement joins TRBV11-3 to TRBJ2-2, with D perhaps matching TRBD1 or TRBD2 (6 bases each). The V gene's germline CDR1 is SGHNT and CDR2 YENEEA. The CDR3 covers 15 residues. Trimming stripped 1 base from V and 6 bases from J, with 12 bases between. The CDR3 is CASSLARGEAGELFF. CDR3 DNA sequence: TGTGCCAGCAGCTTAGCGAGGGGGGAAGCCGGGGAGCTGTTTTTT. The full variable domain, in which reference TRBV11-3 and TRBJ2-2 provide the parts outside the CDR3, is EAGVVQSPRYKIIEKKQPVAFWCNPISGHNTLYWYLQNLGQGPELLIRYENEEAVDDSQLPKDRFSAERLKGVDSTLKIQPAELGDSAVYLCASSLARGEAGELFFGEGSRLTVL.

The rearrangement joins TRBV24-1 to TRBJ1-6; the match to TRBD1 covers 7 bases. Germline CDR1 is KGHDR and CDR2 is SFDVKD. V gave up 4 bases and J gave up 7 bases; unmatched junction bases: 0. This CDR3 region has 13 residues. The CDR3: CATSETGNSPLHF. CDR3 bases: TGTGCCACCAGTGAGACAGGGAATTCACCCCTCCACTTT.

The J gene is TRBJ1-1, the V gene TRBV14; tentatively, D is TRBD1 (5 bases). The CDR3 is 13 amino acids. Germline V gene data show CDR1 as SGHDN and CDR2 as FVKESK. V lost 6 bases and J 5 bases, leaving 13 bases between the germline ends. CDR3 DNA: TGTGCCAGCAGACCGATGGGGGGGACTGAAGCTTTCTTT. Protein: CASRPMGGTEAFF.

The chain links TRBV16 to TRBJ2-3, with 7 bases identical to TRBD1. The CDR3 has 18 residues. With 2 bases clipped from V and 5 bases from J, the junction kept 16 bases outside the gene matches. Germline V lookup: CDR1 KGHSY, CDR2 FQNENV. CDR3 DNA: TGTGCCAGCAGCCAAATTAGGCGACCGGGACAGCCCCGAGATACGCAGTATTTT. It yields the protein CASSQIRRPGQPRDTQYF.

This clone was observed once. The chain employs TRBV2 and TRBJ1-2; D may be TRBD1 (6 bases). The CDR3 is 13 amino acids. The germline V gene encodes CDR1 SNHLY and CDR2 FYNNEI. Trimming took 3 bases from V and 5 from J, leaving 10 bases between them. The CDR3 DNA is TGTGCCAGCAGTGATTTGGGGGCATATGGCTACACCTTC. This encodes CASSDLGAYGYTF.

This sequence joins TRBV11-1 and TRBJ2-1; 9 nucleotides line up with TRBD2. The CDR3 runs 15 residues. The trim removed 8 bases at V and 6 bases at J, leaving 11 bases unmatched. Germline loops: CDR1 SGHAT, CDR2 FQDESV (reference sequence). CDR3: CASCLIRGGGNEQFF. Written as DNA, the CDR3 is TGTGCCAGCTGCCTTATACGCGGGGGGGGCAATGAGCAGTTCTTC.

This sequence joins TRBV27 and TRBJ2-1, with a tentative D call TRBD2 (6 bases). The CDR3 length is 12 residues. V lost 5 bases to trimming and J lost 12 bases, with 14 bases between them. Per germline, CDR1 MNHEY and CDR2 SMNVEV (reference sequence). This chain's CDR3 is CASSASTRRQFF. The DNA of the CDR3 is TGTGCCAGCAGTGCCTCGACTAGAAGGCAGTTCTTC.

The chain combines TRBV4-1 with TRBJ1-2; D gene uncertain. Trimming took off 5 bases at V and 3 bases at J, with 13 bases between the two ends. Germline CDR1 MGHRA, CDR2 YSYEKL. The length of the CDR3 is 14 residues. The CDR3 region is CASSTADGHYGYTF. The CDR3 DNA sequence: TGCGCCAGCAGCACGGCGGATGGACACTATGGCTACACCTTC.

CDR3 in amino acids: CASSLGGSGRQETQYF. The CDR3 DNA is TGTGCCAGCAGCTTGGGGGGGTCGGGCCGGCAAGAGACCCAGTACTTC. The V and J genes are TRBV5-4 and TRBJ2-5; D possibly uses TRBD1 or TRBD2 (5 bases each). There are 16 residues in the CDR3. Deletions cut 0 bases from V and 2 bases from J, with 14 bases between. CDR1 is SGHNT, CDR2 YYREEE, per germline (reference sequence).

V gene TRBV5-1 combines with J gene TRBJ1-3; 7 nucleotides line up with TRBD1. This CDR3 has 15 residues. Germline values: CDR1 SGHRS, CDR2 YFSETQ. J lost 4 bases, V lost 0 bases, and 4 bases had no gene match. This CDR3 reads CASSLARGPGNTIYF. The CDR3 region has the DNA TGCGCCAGCAGCTTGGCTAGGGGGCCGGGAAACACCATATATTTT.

This rearrangement joins TRBV3-1 (or the pseudogene TRBV3-2) to TRBJ2-5; D unresolved. CDR3 length equals 13 residues. V lost 2 bases and J lost 0, with 4 bases in between. Germline CDR1 and CDR2: LGHDT and YNNKEL (reference sequence). The CDR3 protein is CASSQRDQETQYF. The CDR3 nucleotides read TGTGCCAGCAGCCAACGAGACCAAGAGACCCAGTACTTC.

J is TRBJ2-2 and V is TRBV19, with D tentatively TRBD1 or TRBD2 (5 bases each). Between the trimmed V and J ends, which lost 6 bases and 4 bases, there was a span of 12 bases. This CDR3 comprises 14 residues. Germline lookup yields CDR1 LNHDA and CDR2 SQIVND (reference sequence). The CDR3, as DNA: TGTGCCAGTAGCACTTCCGGGGCCACCGGGGAGCTGTTTTTT. Protein product: CASSTSGATGELFF. The complete variable domain, with remaining parts taken from reference TRBV19 and TRBJ2-2, reads DGGITQSPKYLFRKEGQNVTLSCEQNLNHDAMYWYRQDPGQGLRLIYYSQIVNDFQKGDIAEGYSVSREKKESFPLTVTSAQKNPTAFYLCASSTSGATGELFFGEGSRLTVL.

The chain combines TRBV24-1 with TRBJ1-2; 9 nucleotides align to TRBD1. V shed 9 bases, J shed 3 bases, and the junction held 4 bases outside the gene matches. The V gene's germline CDR1 is KGHDR and CDR2 SFDVKD. This CDR3 spans 13 amino acids. The CDR3 sequence is CATQGQGYYGYTF. The CDR3 nucleotides read TGTGCCACCCAGGGACAGGGATACTATGGCTACACCTTC.

Here the CDR3 DNA reads TGTGCCAGCACCAACGGACTAGCGTTGATAGATACGCAGTATTTT. Its translation: CASTNGLALIDTQYF. The chain employs TRBV6-6 and TRBJ2-3, with 9 bases lining up with TRBD2. J was trimmed by 5 bases and V by 7 bases; bases with no gene match: 10. Germline V gives CDR1 MNHNY, CDR2 SVGAGI (reference sequence). This CDR3 contains 15 residues.

The chain recombines TRBV15 with TRBJ2-7; D is unclear. Trimming cost V 1 base and J 7 bases, with 11 bases left between them. The V gene's germline CDR1 is LNHNV and CDR2 YYDKDF (reference sequence). The CDR3 runs to 13 residues. The chain's CDR3 is CATSRALGSEQYF. The CDR3 DNA reads as TGTGCCACCAGCAGAGCCCTCGGATCGGAGCAGTACTTC.

The genes are TRBV6-6 and TRBJ1-1; D perhaps matches TRBD1 (6 bases). This CDR3 comprises 13 residues. CDR1 is MNHNY and CDR2 is SVGAGI in the germline V gene (reference sequence). V was cut by 10 bases and J by 4 bases, with 16 bases left in between. CDR3 nucleotides: TGTGCCATCAACGGACAGTTCGGCACTGAAGCTTTCTTT. This codes for CAINGQFGTEAFF.

V usage is TRBV9 and J usage is TRBJ1-1; no definite D call. CDR1 and CDR2 (germline): SGDLS, YYNGEE. The CDR3 is 13 residues long. V gave up 0 bases and J gave up 1 base, with 4 bases separating them. CDR3 coding DNA: TGTGCCAGCAGCGTAGATCAGAACACTGAAGCTTTCTTT. It is translated as CASSVDQNTEAFF.

The genes are TRBV27 and TRBJ2-7; D may match TRBD1 or TRBD2 (5 bases each). CDR1 MNHEY and CDR2 SMNVEV come from the germline V gene (reference sequence). Deletions cut 4 bases from V and 1 base from J, with 11 bases between. This CDR3 comprises 14 residues. CDR3 DNA sequence: TGTGCCAGCAGTTCGACGGGGCGATCCTACGAGCAGTACTTC. Translation gives CASSSTGRSYEQYF.

The rearrangement links TRBV2 to TRBJ1-1, with a possible D match to TRBD1 (6 bases). Germline CDR1 SNHLY, CDR2 FYNNEI. V lost 9 bases and J lost 3, with 17 bases in between. CDR3 length equals 14 residues. The CDR3 nucleotides read TGTGCCAGTGACAGGACTAAAGTGGACACTGAAGCTTTCTTT. Amino acid sequence: CASDRTKVDTEAFF.

The chain joins TRBV27 to TRBJ2-2; D uncertain. CDR3 length: 14 residues. Germline V gene data show CDR1 as MNHEY and CDR2 as SMNVEV (reference sequence). V dropped 5 bases and J dropped 6 bases, with 13 bases sitting between them. The CDR3 nucleotides read TGTGCCAGCAGTCCGTCTCTAAGTCCCGGGGAGCTGTTTTTT. It translates to CASSPSLSPGELFF.